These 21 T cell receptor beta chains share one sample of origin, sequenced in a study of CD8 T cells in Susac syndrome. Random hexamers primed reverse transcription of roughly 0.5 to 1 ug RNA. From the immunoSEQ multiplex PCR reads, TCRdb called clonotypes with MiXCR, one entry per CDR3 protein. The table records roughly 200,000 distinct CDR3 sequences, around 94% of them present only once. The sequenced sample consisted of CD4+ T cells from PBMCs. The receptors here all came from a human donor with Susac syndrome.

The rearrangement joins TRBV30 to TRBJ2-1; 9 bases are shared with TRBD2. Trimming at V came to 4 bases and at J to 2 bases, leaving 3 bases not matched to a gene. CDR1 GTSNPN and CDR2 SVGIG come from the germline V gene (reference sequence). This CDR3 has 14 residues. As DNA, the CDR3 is TGTGCCTGGATGGCTAGCGGGGCCTACAATGAGCAGTTCTTC. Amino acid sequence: CAWMASGAYNEQFF.

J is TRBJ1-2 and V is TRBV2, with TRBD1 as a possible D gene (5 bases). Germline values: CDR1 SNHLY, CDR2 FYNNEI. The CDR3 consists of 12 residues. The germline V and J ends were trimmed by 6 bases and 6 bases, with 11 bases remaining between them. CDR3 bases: TGTGCCAGCAGCGCTCAGGGAGATGGCTACACCTTC. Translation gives CASSAQGDGYTF. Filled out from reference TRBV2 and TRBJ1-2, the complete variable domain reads EPEVTQTPSHQVTQMGQEVILRCVPISNHLYFYWYRQILGQKVEFLVSFYNNEISEKSEIFDDQFSVERPDGSNFTLKIRSTKLEDSAMYFCASSAQGDGYTFGSGTRLTVV.

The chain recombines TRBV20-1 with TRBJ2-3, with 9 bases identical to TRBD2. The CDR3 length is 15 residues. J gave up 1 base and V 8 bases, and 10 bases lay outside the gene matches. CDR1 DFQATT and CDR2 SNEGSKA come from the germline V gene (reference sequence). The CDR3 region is CSLWRGGWGTDTQYF. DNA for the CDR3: TGCAGTCTATGGCGGGGGGGCTGGGGCACAGATACGCAGTATTTT.

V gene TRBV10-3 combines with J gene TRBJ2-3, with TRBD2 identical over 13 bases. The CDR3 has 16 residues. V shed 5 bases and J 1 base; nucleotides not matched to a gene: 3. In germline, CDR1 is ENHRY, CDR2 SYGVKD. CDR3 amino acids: CAISRTSGGGTDTQYF. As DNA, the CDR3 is TGTGCCATCAGTCGGACTAGCGGGGGCGGCACAGATACGCAGTATTTT.

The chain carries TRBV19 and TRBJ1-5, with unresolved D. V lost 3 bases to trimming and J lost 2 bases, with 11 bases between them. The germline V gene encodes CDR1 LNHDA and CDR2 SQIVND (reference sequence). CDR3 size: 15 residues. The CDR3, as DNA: TGTGCCAGTAGTATCGAAGGATTCGGCAATCAGCCCCAGCATTTT. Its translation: CASSIEGFGNQPQHF.

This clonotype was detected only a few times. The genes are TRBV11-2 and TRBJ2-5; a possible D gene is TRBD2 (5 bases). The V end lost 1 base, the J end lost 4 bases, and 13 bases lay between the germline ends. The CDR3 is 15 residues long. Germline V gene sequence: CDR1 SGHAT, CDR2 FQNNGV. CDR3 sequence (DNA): TGTGCCAGCAGCTTAGGGACTGTTAGTTTAGAGACCCAGTACTTC. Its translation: CASSLGTVSLETQYF.

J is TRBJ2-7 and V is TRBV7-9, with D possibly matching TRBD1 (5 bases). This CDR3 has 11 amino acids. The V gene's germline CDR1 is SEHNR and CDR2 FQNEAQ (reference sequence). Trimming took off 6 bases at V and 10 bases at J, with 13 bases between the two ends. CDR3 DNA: TGTGCCAGCAGTTATGACAGCCCTCAGTACTTC. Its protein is CASSYDSPQYF.

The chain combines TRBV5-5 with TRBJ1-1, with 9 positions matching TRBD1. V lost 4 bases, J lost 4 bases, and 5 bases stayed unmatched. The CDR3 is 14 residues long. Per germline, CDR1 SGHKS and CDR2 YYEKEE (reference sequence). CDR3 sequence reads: CASSKQGAGTEAFF. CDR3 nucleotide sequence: TGTGCCAGCAGCAAACAGGGGGCAGGCACTGAAGCTTTCTTT. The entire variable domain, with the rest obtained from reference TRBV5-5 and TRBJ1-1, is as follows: DAGVTQSPTHLIKTRGQQVTLRCSPISGHKSVSWYQQVLGQGPQFIFQYYEKEERGRGNFPDRFSARQFPNYSSELNVNALLLGDSALYLCASSKQGAGTEAFFGQGTRLTVV.

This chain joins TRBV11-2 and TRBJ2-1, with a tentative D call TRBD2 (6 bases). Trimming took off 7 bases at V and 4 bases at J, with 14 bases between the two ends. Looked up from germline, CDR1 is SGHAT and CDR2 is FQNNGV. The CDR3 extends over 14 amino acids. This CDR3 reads CASTPGGAYNEQFF. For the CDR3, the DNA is TGTGCCAGCACCCCGGGCGGGGCGTACAATGAGCAGTTCTTC. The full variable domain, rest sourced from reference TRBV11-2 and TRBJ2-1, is EAGVAQSPRYKIIEKRQSVAFWCNPISGHATLYWYQQILGQGPKLLIQFQNNGVVDDSQLPKDRFSAERLKGVDSTLKIQPAKLEDSAVYLCASTPGGAYNEQFFGPGTRLTVL.

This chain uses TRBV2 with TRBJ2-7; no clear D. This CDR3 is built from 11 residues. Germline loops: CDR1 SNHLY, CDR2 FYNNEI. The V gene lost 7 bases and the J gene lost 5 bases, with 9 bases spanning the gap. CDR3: CASMMRDEQYF. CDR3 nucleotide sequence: TGTGCCAGCATGATGCGAGACGAGCAGTACTTC.

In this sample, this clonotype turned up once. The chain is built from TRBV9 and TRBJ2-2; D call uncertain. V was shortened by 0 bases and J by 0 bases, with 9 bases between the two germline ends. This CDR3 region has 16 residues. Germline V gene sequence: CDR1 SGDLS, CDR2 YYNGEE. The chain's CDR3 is CASSVEPTANTGELFF. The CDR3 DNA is TGTGCCAGCAGCGTAGAACCGACTGCGAACACCGGGGAGCTGTTTTTT.

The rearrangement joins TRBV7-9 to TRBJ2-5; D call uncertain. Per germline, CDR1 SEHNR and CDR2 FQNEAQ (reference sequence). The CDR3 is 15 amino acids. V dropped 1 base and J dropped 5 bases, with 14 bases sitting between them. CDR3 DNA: TGTGCCAGCAGCTTAGATGGCTTGGGTGTGGAGACCCAGTACTTC. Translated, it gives CASSLDGLGVETQYF.

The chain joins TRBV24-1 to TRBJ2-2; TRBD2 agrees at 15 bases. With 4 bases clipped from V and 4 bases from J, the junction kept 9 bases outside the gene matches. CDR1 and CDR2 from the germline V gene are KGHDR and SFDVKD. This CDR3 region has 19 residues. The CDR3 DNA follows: TGTGCCACCAGTGAATCCTGGACTAGCGGGGGGGCCTTCACCGGGGAGCTGTTTTTT. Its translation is CATSESWTSGGAFTGELFF.

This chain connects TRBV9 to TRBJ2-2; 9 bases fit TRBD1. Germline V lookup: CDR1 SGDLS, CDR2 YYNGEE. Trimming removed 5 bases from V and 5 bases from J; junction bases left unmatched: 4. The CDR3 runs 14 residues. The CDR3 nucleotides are TGTGCCAGCAGGGGACAGGGTAAAACCGGGGAGCTGTTTTTT. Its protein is CASRGQGKTGELFF. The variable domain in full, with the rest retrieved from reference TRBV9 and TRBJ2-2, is DSGVTQTPKHLITATGQRVTLRCSPRSGDLSVYWYQQSLDQGLQFLIQYYNGEERAKGNILERFSAQQFPDLHSELNLSSLELGDSALYFCASRGQGKTGELFFGEGSRLTVL.

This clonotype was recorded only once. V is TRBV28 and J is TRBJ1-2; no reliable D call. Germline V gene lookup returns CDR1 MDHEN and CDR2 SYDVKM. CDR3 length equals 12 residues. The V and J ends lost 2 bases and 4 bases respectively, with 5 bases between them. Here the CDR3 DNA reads TGTGCCAGCAGTTTAGACCTCTATGGCTACACCTTC. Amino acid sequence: CASSLDLYGYTF.

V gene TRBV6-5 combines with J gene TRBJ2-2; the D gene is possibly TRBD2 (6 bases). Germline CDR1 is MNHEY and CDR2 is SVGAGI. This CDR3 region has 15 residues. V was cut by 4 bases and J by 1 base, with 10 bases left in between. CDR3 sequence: CASSSRLVNTGELFF. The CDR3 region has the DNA TGTGCCAGCAGTTCCCGACTAGTGAACACCGGGGAGCTGTTTTTT.

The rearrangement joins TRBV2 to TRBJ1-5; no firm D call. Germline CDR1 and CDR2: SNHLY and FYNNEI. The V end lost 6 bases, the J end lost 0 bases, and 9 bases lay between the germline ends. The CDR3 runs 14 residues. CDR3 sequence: CASRGGFSNQPQHF. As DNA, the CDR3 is TGTGCCAGCAGGGGTGGCTTTAGCAATCAGCCCCAGCATTTT.

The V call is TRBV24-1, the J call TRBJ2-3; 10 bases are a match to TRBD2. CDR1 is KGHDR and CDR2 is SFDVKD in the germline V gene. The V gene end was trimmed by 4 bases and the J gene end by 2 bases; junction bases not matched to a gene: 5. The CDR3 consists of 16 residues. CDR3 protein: CATSEGLAGVTDTQYF. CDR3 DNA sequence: TGTGCCACCAGTGAAGGGCTAGCGGGGGTCACAGATACGCAGTATTTT.

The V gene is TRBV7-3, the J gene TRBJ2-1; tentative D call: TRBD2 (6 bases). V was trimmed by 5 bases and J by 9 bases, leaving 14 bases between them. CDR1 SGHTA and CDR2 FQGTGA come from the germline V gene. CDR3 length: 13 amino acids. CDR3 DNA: TGTGCCAGCAGCCCCAATGGAGGGAGTGAGCAGTTCTTC. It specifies CASSPNGGSEQFF.

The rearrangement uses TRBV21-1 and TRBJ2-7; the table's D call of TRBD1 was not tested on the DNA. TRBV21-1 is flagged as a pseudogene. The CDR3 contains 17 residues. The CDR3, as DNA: TGTGCCAGCAGCGACTTACCGGGACAGGTGAGCTCCTACGAGCAGTACTTC. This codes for CASSDLPGQVSSYEQYF.

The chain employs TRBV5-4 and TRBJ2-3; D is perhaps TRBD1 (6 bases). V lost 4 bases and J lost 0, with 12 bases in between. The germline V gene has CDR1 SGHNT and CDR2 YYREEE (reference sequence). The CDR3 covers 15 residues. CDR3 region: CASSQKQGSTDTQYF. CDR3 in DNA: TGTGCCAGCAGCCAGAAACAGGGTAGCACAGATACGCAGTATTTT.